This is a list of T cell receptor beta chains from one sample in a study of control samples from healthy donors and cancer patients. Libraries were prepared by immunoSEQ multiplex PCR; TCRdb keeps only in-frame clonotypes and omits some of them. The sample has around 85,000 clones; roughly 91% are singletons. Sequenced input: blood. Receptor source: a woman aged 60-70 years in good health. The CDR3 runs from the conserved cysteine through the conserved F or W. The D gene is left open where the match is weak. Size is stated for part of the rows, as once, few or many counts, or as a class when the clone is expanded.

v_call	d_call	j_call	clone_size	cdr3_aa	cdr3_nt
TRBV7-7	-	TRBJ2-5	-	CASSKQGTPQETQYF	TGTGCTAGCAGCAAACAGGGGACTCCCCAAGAGACCCAGTACTTC
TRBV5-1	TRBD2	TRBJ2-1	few	CASQLAGGYEQFF	TGCGCCAGCCAACTAGCGGGAGGCTATGAGCAGTTCTTC
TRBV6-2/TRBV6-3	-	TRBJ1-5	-	CASSPGGSNQPQHF	TGTGCCAGCAGTCCCGGGGGGAGCAATCAGCCCCAGCATTTT
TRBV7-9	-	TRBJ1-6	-	CASSLQGPNSPLHF	TGTGCCAGCAGCCTACAGGGACCGAATTCACCCCTCCACTTT
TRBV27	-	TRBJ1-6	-	CASSMADGGSHSPLHF	TGTGCCAGCAGTATGGCTGACGGCGGGTCACATTCACCCCTCCACTTT
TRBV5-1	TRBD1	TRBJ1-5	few	CASSSGTGGQPQHF	TGCGCCAGCAGCTCCGGGACAGGGGGCCAGCCCCAGCATTTT
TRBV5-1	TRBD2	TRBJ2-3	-	CASSELAGGEDTQYF	TGCGCCAGCAGCGAATTAGCGGGGGGAGAGGATACGCAGTATTTT
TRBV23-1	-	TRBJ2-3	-	CASSQPAEDTQYF	TGCGCCAGCAGTCAACCAGCGGAAGATACGCAGTATTTT
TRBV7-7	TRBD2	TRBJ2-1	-	CASSLLAGGKDEQFF	TGTGCCAGCAGCTTACTAGCGGGAGGGAAAGATGAGCAGTTCTTC
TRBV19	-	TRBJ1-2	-	CASSPPSLNGYTF	TGTGCCAGTAGTCCCCCCTCCCTCAATGGCTACACCTTC
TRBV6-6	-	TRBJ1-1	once	CASSSSRQEMNTEAFF	TGTGCCAGCAGTTCTTCCCGACAAGAAATGAACACTGAAGCTTTCTTT
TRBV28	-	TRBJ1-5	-	CASSLQGQPQHF	TGTGCCAGCAGCCTACAGGGCCAGCCCCAGCATTTT
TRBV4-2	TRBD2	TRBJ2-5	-	CASSAVLAGEQETQYF	TGTGCCAGCAGTGCCGTTCTAGCGGGAGAACAAGAGACCCAGTACTTC
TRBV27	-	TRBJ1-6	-	CASSLMGAGSPLHF	TGTGCCAGCAGTTTAATGGGGGCGGGGTCACCCCTCCACTTT
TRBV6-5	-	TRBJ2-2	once	CASRGRAGELFF	TGTGCCAGCAGGGGGCGGGCCGGGGAGCTGTTTTTT
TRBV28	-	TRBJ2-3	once	CASSLFPKTRADTDTQYF	TGTGCCAGCAGTTTATTCCCCAAGACCAGAGCGGACACAGATACGCAGTATTTT
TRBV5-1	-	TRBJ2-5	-	CASSSSPGETQYF	TGCGCCAGCAGCTCCTCCCCGGGAGAGACCCAGTACTTC
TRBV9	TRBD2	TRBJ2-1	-	CASSVATGGYNEQFF	TGTGCCAGCAGCGTAGCTACGGGGGGTTACAATGAGCAGTTCTTC
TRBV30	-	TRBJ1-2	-	CARRRDIRGGYTF	TGTGCCCGGAGGCGGGACATAAGGGGAGGCTACACCTTC
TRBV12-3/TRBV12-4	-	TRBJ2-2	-	CASSFYTGELFF	TGTGCCAGCAGTTTTTACACCGGGGAGCTGTTTTTT
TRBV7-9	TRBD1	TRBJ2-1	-	CASSSNEGARDYNEQFF	TGTGCCAGCAGCTCCAATGAGGGGGCAAGGGACTACAATGAGCAGTTCTTC
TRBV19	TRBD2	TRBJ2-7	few	CASSMVIATSAYEQYF	TGTGCCAGTAGTATGGTTATCGCGACTAGCGCCTACGAGCAGTACTTC
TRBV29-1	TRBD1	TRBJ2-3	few	CSVLGGRGADTQYF	TGCAGCGTTCTAGGGGGCCGAGGCGCAGATACGCAGTATTTT
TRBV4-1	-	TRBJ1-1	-	CASSQNDGDTEAFF	TGCGCCAGCAGCCAAAATGACGGGGACACTGAAGCTTTCTTT
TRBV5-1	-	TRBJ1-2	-	CASSLEARRDKGGYTF	TGCGCCAGCAGCTTGGAGGCCCGCCGGGACAAAGGTGGCTACACCTTC
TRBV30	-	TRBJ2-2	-	CAWSVQLGSGELFF	TGTGCCTGGAGTGTACAGCTGGGGTCCGGGGAGCTGTTTTTT
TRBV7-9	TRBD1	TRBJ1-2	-	CASSWPGGVGYTF	TGTGCCAGCAGCTGGCCAGGGGGCGTTGGCTACACCTTC
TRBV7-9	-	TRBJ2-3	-	CASSFSSMGDTQYF	TGTGCCAGCAGCTTCAGTAGCATGGGAGATACGCAGTATTTT
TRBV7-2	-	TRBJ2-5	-	CASSFFHGQETQYF	TGTGCCAGCAGCTTTTTCCACGGACAAGAGACCCAGTACTTC
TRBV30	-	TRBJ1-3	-	CAWTGRAGNTIYF	TGTGCCTGGACAGGCCGAGCGGGAAACACCATATATTTT
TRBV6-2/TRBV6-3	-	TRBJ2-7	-	CASSPRQYEQYF	TGTGCCAGCAGCCCACGACAGTACGAGCAGTACTTC
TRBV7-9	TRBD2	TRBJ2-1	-	CASSLASGRHNEQFF	TGTGCCAGCAGCTTAGCTAGCGGGCGACACAATGAGCAGTTCTTC
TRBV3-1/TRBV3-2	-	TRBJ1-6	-	CASSQDLGRVGNSPLHF	TGTGCCAGCAGCCAAGATCTCGGCAGGGTTGGTAATTCACCCCTCCACTTT
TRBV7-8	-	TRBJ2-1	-	CASSLVGIDEQFF	TGTGCCAGCAGCTTAGTTGGGATCGATGAGCAGTTCTTC
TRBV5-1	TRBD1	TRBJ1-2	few	CASSLGDATGGELYGYTF	TGCGCCAGCAGCTTGGGAGACGCGACAGGGGGCGAACTCTATGGCTACACCTTC
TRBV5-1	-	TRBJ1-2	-	CASSRDPDYGYTF	TGCGCCAGCAGTCGGGACCCTGACTATGGCTACACCTTC
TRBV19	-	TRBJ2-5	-	CASSIIAQQTQYF	TGTGCCAGTAGTATAATAGCGCAGCAGACCCAGTACTTC
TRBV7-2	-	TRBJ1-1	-	CASSFGRENEAFF	TGTGCCAGCAGCTTCGGACGGGAAAATGAAGCTTTCTTT
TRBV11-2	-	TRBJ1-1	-	CASSLQGNTEAFF	TGTGCCAGCAGCCTACAGGGGAACACTGAAGCTTTCTTT
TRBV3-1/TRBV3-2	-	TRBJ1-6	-	CASSQRVWDSPLHF	TGTGCCAGCAGCCAGAGGGTATGGGATTCACCCCTCCACTTT
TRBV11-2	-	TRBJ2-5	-	CASSRGTQETQYF	TGTGCCAGCAGCCGGGGGACTCAAGAGACCCAGTACTTC
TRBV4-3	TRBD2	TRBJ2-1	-	CASSLAGEVYNEQFF	TGCGCCAGCAGCTTAGCGGGAGAGGTGTACAATGAGCAGTTCTTC
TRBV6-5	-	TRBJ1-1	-	CASSYSVFRDTEAFF	TGTGCCAGCAGTTACTCAGTCTTTAGGGACACTGAAGCTTTCTTT
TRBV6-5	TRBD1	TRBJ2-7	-	CASTPGTGYYEQYF	TGTGCCAGCACCCCGGGGACAGGTTATTACGAGCAGTACTTC
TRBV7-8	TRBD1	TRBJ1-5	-	CASSPRDRGVVSNQPQHF	TGTGCCAGCAGCCCCCGGGACAGGGGTGTCGTGTCCAATCAGCCCCAGCATTTT
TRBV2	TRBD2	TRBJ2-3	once	CASGRLAGGQSFAYF	TGTGCCAGCGGGAGACTAGCGGGGGGGCAGTCTTTCGCGTATTTT
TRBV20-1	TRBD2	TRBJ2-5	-	CSASKASGGRGETQYF	TGCAGTGCTAGTAAAGCTAGCGGGGGCCGGGGAGAGACCCAGTACTTC
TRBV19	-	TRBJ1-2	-	CASSIDRGLKNYGYTF	TGTGCCAGTAGTATAGATCGAGGACTGAAGAACTATGGCTACACCTTC
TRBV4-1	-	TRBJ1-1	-	CASSQMNTEAFF	TGCGCCAGCAGCCAGATGAACACTGAAGCTTTCTTT
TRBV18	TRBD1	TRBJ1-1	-	CASSHGTDPRGMNTEAFF	TGTGCCAGCTCACACGGGACAGATCCAAGGGGTATGAACACTGAAGCTTTCTTT